The sequence of this TCR beta chain was determined in a study of T cell responses to AZD1222 COVID-19 vaccine. Repertoires were generated with immunoSEQ multiplex PCR, while TCRdb's copy carries only in-frame clones and drops some. The sample contains about 200,000 clones, about 94% of which appear only once. V was clipped by 4 bases and J by 6 bases; unmatched bases: 6. In germline, CDR1 is LGHDT, CDR2 YNNKEL (reference sequence). The CDR3 spans 15 residues. Note on this clone: The target antigen is unknown.

Findings and limits, study-wide: Spike-spanning, vaccine-associated CD4 TCRs were dominant at 160-218 and 743-854. Donors were largely white British and mainly female; clonal diversity was possibly underestimated. Reportedly, nearly half the spike-specific TCRs target unmutated variant regions.

The chain couples TRBV3-1 (or the pseudogene TRBV3-2) to TRBJ1-4; 9 bases map to TRBD1. The source material was peripheral blood, sampled 28 days after the second dose of the MenACWY control vaccine. The sequence was collected from an adult who received the MenACWY meningococcal vaccine as a control. The CDR3: CASSRETGGDEKLFF. The CDR3 DNA follows: TGTGCCAGCAGCCGAGAGACAGGGGGGGATGAAAAACTGTTTTTT.